This T cell receptor (beta chain) appears in the sequencing data of a study of blood T cells in healthy people across ages. Study-wide results and limits: A strong correlation was found between TCR beta diversity and the percentage of naive T cells.

This CDR3 has 18 residues. V gave up 5 bases and J gave up 0 bases; unmatched junction bases: 8. Germline CDR1 reads DFQATT; CDR2 reads SNEGSKA (reference sequence). This clonotype was seen once. Its antigen is unknown. Primers used in a second PCR of roughly 6 to 11 cycles were a sample-barcoded 5' primer and a J-beta primer mix. TCRdb analysed the 5' RACE reads with MiXCR anew, one entry per CDR3 protein. The sample records 750,000 to 950,000 distinct CDR3 sequences, roughly 24% being singletons. These data were also reused for a study on T cells of mothers and their children. That work contributes: Samples were obtained from a few healthy Caucasian mothers and their six children.

This chain connects TRBV20-1 to TRBJ2-3; TRBD2 aligns across 16 bases. Material for sequencing was blood. This sequence was found in a boy younger than 18 in good health. CDR3 loop: CSASSGLAGGPSTDTQYF. CDR3 DNA sequence: TGCAGTGCTTCTTCGGGACTAGCGGGAGGGCCTAGCACAGATACGCAGTATTTT.